This T cell receptor (beta chain) emerged from a study of blood T cell repertoires in COVID-19. Germline V gene data show CDR1 as SGDLS and CDR2 as YYNGEE. CDR3 length equals 13 residues. Trimming left V 0 bases short and J 6 bases short, with 4 bases between. Generated by immunoSEQ multiplex PCR, the TCRdb table keeps only in-frame clones and is missing some. The table includes 200,000 to 250,000 clones, about 90% detected once. The chain carries TRBV9 and TRBJ1-6; D is unresolved. Source material: PBMCs or T cells enriched from blood (not recorded which). The sequence came from a woman between 50 and 59 years old in a cohort exposed to, infected with or recovered from COVID-19 (not recorded which). CDR3 sequence: CASSVASNSPLHF. The CDR3 DNA is TGTGCCAGCAGCGTAGCGAGTAATTCACCCCTCCACTTT.